Here is one TCR beta chain with its context. The antigen is not known. An end of the junction differs from the germline gene, which may be a read error. The data were produced by immunoSEQ multiplex PCR, yet TCRdb's version contains in-frame clones alone and is incomplete. The data hold 950,000 to 1,100,000 clones, with approximately 80% observed a single time. This entry belongs to a study of shared clonotypes between healthy human individuals. Study-level points and caveats: Rarefaction showed that sequencing of sorted subsets was incomplete (despite large depth). Sampling was confined to blood; repertoires within tissues likely differ. When compared with the clonotypes that were shared by all four sorted-subset donors, the non-shared clonotypes turned out to have lower generation probabilities.

Looked up from germline, CDR1 is LGHNA and CDR2 is YSLEER. There are 12 residues in the CDR3. Input material: memory CD4+ T cells from PBMCs. Subset of the sample: CD45RA-negative fraction. This clonotype was sampled from a man in his late teens or twenties in good health. Some clones in this sample may be carry-over from other donors' samples. This sequence joins TRBV4-3 and TRBJ2-1; possible D gene TRBD2, 5 bases. CDR3 loop: CASSLHGPPGVF. The CDR3 coding sequence is TGCGCCAGCAGCCTACACGGGCCCCCCGGGGTCTTC.